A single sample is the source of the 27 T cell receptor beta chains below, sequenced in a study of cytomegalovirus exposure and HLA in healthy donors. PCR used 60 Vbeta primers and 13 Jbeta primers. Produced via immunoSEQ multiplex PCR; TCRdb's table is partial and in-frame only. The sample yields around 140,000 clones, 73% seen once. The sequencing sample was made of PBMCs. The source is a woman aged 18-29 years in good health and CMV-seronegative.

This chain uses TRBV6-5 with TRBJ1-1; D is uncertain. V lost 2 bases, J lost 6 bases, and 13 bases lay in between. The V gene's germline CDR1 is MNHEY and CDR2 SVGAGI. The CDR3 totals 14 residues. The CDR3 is CASSYSDSRPEAFF. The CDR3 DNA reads TGTGCCAGCAGTTACAGTGACTCCCGTCCTGAAGCTTTCTTT.

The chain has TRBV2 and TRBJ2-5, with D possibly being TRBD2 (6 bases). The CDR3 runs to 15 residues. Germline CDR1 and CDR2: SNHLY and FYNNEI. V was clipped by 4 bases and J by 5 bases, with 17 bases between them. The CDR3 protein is CASSGRLGEQETQYF. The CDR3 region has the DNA TGTGCCAGCAGTGGACGACTAGGGGAGCAGGAGACCCAGTACTTC.

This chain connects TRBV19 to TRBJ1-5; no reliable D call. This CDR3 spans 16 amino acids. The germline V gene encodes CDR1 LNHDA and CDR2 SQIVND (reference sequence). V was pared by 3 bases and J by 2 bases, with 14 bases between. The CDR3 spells CASSMIAGGGNQPQHF. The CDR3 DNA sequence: TGTGCCAGTAGTATGATAGCGGGCGGCGGCAATCAGCCCCAGCATTTT.

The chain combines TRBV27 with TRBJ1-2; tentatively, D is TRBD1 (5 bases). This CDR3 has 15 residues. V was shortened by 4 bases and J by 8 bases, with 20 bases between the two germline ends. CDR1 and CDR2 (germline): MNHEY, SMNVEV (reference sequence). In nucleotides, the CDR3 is TGTGCCAGCAGTTCCCGACCCCAGGGAATGGGGGGCTACACCTTC. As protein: CASSSRPQGMGGYTF.

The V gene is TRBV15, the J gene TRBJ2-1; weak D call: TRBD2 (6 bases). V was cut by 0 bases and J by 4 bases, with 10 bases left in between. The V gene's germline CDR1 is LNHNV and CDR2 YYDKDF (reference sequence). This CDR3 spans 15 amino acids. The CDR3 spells CATSREPGRYNEQFF. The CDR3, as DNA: TGTGCCACCAGCAGAGAGCCAGGGAGGTACAATGAGCAGTTCTTC.

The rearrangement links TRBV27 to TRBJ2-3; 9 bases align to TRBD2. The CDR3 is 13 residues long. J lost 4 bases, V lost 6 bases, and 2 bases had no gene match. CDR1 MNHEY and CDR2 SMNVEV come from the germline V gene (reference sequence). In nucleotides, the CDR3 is TGTGCCAGCAGCCTAGCGGGATCAGATACGCAGTATTTT. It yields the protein CASSLAGSDTQYF.

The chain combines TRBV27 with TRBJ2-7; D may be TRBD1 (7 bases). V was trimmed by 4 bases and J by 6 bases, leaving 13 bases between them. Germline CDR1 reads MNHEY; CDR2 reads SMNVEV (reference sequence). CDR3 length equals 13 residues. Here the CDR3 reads CASSSRQGLEQYF. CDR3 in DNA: TGTGCCAGCAGTTCCCGACAGGGACTCGAGCAGTACTTC.

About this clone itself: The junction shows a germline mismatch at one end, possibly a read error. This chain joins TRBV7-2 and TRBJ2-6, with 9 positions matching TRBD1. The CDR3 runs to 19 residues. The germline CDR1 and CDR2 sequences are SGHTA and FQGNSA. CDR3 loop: CASSLRATGGASGANGLTF. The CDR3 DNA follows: TGTGCCAGCAGCTTAAGGGCGACAGGGGGGGCGTCTGGGGCCAACGGCCTGACTTTC.

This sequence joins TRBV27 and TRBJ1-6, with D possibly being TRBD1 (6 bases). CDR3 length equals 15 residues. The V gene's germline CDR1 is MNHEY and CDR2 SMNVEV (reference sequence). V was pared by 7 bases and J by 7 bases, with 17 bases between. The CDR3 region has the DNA TGTGCCAGCACCAGGACAGAGTCTTGGAATTCACCCCTCCACTTT. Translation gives CASTRTESWNSPLHF.

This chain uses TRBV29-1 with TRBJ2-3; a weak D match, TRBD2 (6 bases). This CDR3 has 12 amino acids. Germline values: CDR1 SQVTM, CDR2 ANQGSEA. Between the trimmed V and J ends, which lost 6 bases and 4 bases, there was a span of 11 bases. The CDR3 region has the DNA TGCAGCGTGGGGGGACGGGCAGATACGCAGTATTTT. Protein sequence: CSVGGRADTQYF.

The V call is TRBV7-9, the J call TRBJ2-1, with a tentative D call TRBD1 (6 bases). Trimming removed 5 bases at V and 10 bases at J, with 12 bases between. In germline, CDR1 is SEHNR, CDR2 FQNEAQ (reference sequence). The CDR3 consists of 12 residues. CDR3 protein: CASSRGYREQFF. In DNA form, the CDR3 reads TGTGCCAGCAGCAGGGGGTACAGGGAGCAGTTCTTC.

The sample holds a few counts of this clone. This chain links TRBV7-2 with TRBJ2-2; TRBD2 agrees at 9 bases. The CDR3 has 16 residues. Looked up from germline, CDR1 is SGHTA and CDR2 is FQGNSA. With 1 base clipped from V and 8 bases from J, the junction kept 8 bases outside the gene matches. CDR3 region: CASSLGGSLAGGELFF. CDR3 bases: TGTGCCAGCAGCTTAGGAGGGAGCCTAGCGGGGGGGGAGCTGTTTTTT.

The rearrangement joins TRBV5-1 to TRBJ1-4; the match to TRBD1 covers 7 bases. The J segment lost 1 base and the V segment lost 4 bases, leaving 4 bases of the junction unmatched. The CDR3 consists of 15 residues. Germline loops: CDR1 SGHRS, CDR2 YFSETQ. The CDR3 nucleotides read TGCGCCAGCAGCCCCGGGACAGTAACTAATGAAAAACTGTTTTTT. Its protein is CASSPGTVTNEKLFF.

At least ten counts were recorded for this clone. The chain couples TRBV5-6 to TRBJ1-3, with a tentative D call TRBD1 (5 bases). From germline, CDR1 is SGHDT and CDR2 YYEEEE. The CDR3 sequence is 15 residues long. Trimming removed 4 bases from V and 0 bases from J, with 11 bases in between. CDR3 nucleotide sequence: TGTGCCAGCAGCCGTAGACAGAGCTCTGGAAACACCATATATTTT. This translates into CASSRRQSSGNTIYF.

The CDR3 sequence: CASSRDREQRNSPLHF. The CDR3 bases are TGTGCCAGTAGCAGAGACAGGGAGCAGAGAAATTCACCCCTCCACTTT. J is TRBJ1-6 and V is TRBV19, with 7 bases aligning to TRBD1. Germline V gene sequence: CDR1 LNHDA, CDR2 SQIVND (reference sequence). CDR3 length: 16 residues. Trimming cost V 6 bases and J 7 bases; bases outside gene matches: 12.

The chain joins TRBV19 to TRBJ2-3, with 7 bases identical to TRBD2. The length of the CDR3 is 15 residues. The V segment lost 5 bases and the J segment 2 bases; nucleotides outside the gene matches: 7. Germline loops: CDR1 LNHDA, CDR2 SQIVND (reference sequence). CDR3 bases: TGTGCCAGTAGTGAGGGCAGCGGGACCACAGATACGCAGTATTTT. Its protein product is CASSEGSGTTDTQYF. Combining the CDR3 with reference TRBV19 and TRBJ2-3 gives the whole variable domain DGGITQSPKYLFRKEGQNVTLSCEQNLNHDAMYWYRQDPGQGLRLIYYSQIVNDFQKGDIAEGYSVSREKKESFPLTVTSAQKNPTAFYLCASSEGSGTTDTQYFGPGTRLTVL.

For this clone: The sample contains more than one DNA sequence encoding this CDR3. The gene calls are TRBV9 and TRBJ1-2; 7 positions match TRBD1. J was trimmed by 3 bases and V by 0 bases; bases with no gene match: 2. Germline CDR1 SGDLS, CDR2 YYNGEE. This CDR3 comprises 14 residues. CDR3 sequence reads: CASSVGQGDYGYTF. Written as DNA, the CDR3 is TGTGCCAGCAGCGTAGGCCAGGGGGACTATGGCTACACCTTC.

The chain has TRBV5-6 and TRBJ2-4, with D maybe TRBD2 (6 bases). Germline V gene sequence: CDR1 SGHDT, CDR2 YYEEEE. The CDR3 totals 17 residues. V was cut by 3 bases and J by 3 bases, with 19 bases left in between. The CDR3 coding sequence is TGTGCCAGCAGCTCCTTTCAGCTAGCGACCAACAAAAACATTCAGTACTTC. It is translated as CASSSFQLATNKNIQYF.

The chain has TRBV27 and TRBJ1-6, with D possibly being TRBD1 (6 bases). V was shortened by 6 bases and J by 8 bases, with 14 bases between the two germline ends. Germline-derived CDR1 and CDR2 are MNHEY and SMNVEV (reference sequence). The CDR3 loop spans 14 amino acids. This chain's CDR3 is CASSPEGEYSPLHF. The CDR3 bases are TGTGCCAGCAGCCCCGAGGGGGAATATTCACCCCTCCACTTT.

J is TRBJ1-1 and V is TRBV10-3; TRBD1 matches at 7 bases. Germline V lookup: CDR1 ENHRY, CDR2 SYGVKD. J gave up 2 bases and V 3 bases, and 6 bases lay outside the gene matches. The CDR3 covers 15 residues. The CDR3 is CAISDPQGINTEAFF. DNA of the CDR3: TGTGCCATCAGTGACCCACAGGGGATTAACACTGAAGCTTTCTTT.

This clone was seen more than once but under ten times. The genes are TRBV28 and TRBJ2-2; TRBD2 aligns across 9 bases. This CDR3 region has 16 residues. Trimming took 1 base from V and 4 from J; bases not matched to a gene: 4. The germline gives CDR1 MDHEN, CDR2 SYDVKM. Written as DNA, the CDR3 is TGTGCCAGCAGTTTATTGTCTAGCGGGACCACCGGGGAGCTGTTTTTT. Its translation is CASSLLSSGTTGELFF. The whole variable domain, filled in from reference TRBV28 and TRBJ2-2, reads DVKVTQSSRYLVKRTGEKVFLECVQDMDHENMFWYRQDPGLGLRLIYFSYDVKMKEKGDIPEGYSVSREKKERFSLILESASTNQTSMYLCASSLLSSGTTGELFFGEGSRLTVL.

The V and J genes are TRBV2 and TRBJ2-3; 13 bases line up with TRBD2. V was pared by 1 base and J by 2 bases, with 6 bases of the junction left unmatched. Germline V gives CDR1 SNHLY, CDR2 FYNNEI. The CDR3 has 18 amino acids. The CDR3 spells CASSEGRLAGGITDTQYF. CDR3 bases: TGTGCCAGCAGTGAAGGGAGACTAGCGGGGGGCATCACAGATACGCAGTATTTT.

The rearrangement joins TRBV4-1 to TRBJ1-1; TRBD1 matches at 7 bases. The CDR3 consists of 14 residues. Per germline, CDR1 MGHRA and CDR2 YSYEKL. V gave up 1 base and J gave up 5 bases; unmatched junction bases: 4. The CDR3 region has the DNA TGCGCCAGCAGCCAAGGCGGACAGGATACTGAAGCTTTCTTT. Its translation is CASSQGGQDTEAFF.

The CDR3 is CASSLAVTRETEAFF. DNA of the CDR3: TGCGCCAGCAGCTTGGCAGTGACGCGGGAGACTGAAGCTTTCTTT. The rearrangement links TRBV5-1 to TRBJ1-1; no firm D call. Trimming took off 0 bases at V and 5 bases at J, with 14 bases between the two ends. This CDR3 has 15 amino acids. CDR1 SGHRS and CDR2 YFSETQ come from the germline V gene.

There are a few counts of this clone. CDR3 in DNA: TGTGCCATCACTGACAGGGGAAGAACTGAAGCTTTCTTT. Protein: CAITDRGRTEAFF. The V call is TRBV10-3, the J call TRBJ1-1; 8 positions agree with TRBD1. The CDR3 runs to 13 residues. Germline CDR1 is ENHRY and CDR2 is SYGVKD. J gave up 5 bases and V 7 bases, and 6 bases lay outside the gene matches.

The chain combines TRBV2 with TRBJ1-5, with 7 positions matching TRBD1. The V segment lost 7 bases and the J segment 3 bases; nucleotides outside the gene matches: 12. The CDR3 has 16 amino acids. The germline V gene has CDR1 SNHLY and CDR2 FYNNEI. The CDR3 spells CASTKNQGEINQPQHF. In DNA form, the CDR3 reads TGTGCCAGCACTAAGAATCAGGGGGAAATCAATCAGCCCCAGCATTTT.

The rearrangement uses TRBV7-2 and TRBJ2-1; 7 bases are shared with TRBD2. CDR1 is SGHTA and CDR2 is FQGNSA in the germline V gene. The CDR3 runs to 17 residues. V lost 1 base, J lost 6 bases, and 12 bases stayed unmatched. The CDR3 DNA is TGTGCCAGCAGCTTAGTGGGGGGGGTGGTGGCCCTCAATGAGCAGTTCTTC. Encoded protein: CASSLVGGVVALNEQFF. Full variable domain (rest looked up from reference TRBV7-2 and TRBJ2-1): GAGVSQSPSNKVTEKGKDVELRCDPISGHTALYWYRQSLGQGLEFLIYFQGNSAPDKSGLPSDRFSAERTGGSVSTLTIQRTQQEDSAVYLCASSLVGGVVALNEQFFGPGTRLTVL.